This T cell receptor beta chain was identified in a study of response to subunit inactivated influenza vaccine. General study results and limits: Authors suggested seasonal influenza vaccinations each recruit few new T cells.

CDR3 length equals 13 residues. V lost 9 bases, J lost 5 bases, and 16 bases lay in between. Germline CDR1 is MGHDK and CDR2 is SYGVNS. This clonotype has at least ten counts. Antigen unknown. Each CDR3 protein gets one entry after TCRdb re-called the RT-PCR reads with MiXCR. This table has 500,000 to 650,000 distinct CDR3 sequences, around 8% appearing once. The V gene is TRBV25-1, the J gene TRBJ2-5, with D tentatively TRBD2 (6 bases). The origin of this receptor is a man between 50 and 75 years old who received an inactivated influenza vaccine. Here the sequenced sample was PBMCs from blood, taken approximately 25 months after vaccination. The CDR3 is CASEPRGRETQYF. In DNA form, the CDR3 reads TGTGCCAGTGAACCACGGGGGAGGGAGACCCAGTACTTC.